The 23 T cell receptor beta chains below were found in one sample sequenced in a study of regulatory T cells in long-lasting Graves disease. CDR3-region Arm-PCR and iRepertoire HTBI primers produced the TCR beta libraries. TCRdb itself ran the multiplex PCR reads through MiXCR, one entry per CDR3 protein. The sample gives roughly 700,000 distinct CDR3 sequences, 30% of which show up once; about two fifths is in the top ten. The sample's time point: persistent/refractory GD, antithyroid drugs over 5 years with positive TRAb. From RNA extracted from PBMCs, the TCR library was made. Sequencing used peripheral blood mononuclear cells (PBMCs), obtained when the disease was refractory, from a patient treated with antithyroid drugs. Receptors were obtained from a female donor with Graves disease.

This clonotype was detected many times. This chain joins TRBV11-2 and TRBJ2-7; 9 bases are shared with TRBD2. The junction had 2 bases not matched to a gene; V was cut back by 3 bases and J by 2 bases. Germline V gives CDR1 SGHAT, CDR2 FQNNGV. There are 14 residues in the CDR3. The DNA of the CDR3 is TGTGCCAGCAGCTTTGGCGGGAGGGCCTACGAGCAGTACTTC. This sequence encodes CASSFGGRAYEQYF.

This clonotype was recorded many times. The chain recombines TRBV6-1 with TRBJ1-1; D may be TRBD1 (6 bases). Between the trimmed V and J ends, which lost 8 bases and 3 bases, there was a span of 22 bases. The CDR3 is made up of 16 amino acids. Germline V gene sequence: CDR1 MNHNS, CDR2 SASEGT. CDR3 DNA: TGTGCCAGCCGGAGGCGACAGGAAATAGGGGACACTGAAGCTTTCTTT. Its translation is CASRRRQEIGDTEAFF.

The genes are TRBV4-1 and TRBJ1-2; D remains ambiguous. V was shortened by 0 bases and J by 0 bases, with 11 bases between the two germline ends. Per germline, CDR1 MGHRA and CDR2 YSYEKL. This CDR3 has 16 residues. The chain's CDR3 is CASSQDHAPSNYGYTF. The CDR3 DNA is TGCGCCAGCAGCCAAGATCATGCTCCCTCTAACTATGGCTACACCTTC.

This clonotype showed up just a few times. V is TRBV10-3 and J is TRBJ2-7; possibly TRBD2 for D (6 bases). Germline V lookup: CDR1 ENHRY, CDR2 SYGVKD. Trimming stripped 7 bases from V and 5 bases from J, with 9 bases between. The length of the CDR3 is 11 residues. This CDR3 reads CAITSGDEQYF. Here the CDR3 DNA reads TGTGCCATCACATCGGGGGACGAGCAGTACTTC.

CDR3 sequence reads: CAWSKTSGRGDTQYF. In DNA, the CDR3 is TGTGCCTGGAGTAAAACTAGCGGGAGGGGAGATACGCAGTATTTT. The chain combines TRBV30 with TRBJ2-3; 13 nucleotides match TRBD2. The CDR3 is 15 amino acids. The V gene's germline CDR1 is GTSNPN and CDR2 SVGIG (reference sequence). Trimming cost V 2 bases and J 5 bases; bases outside gene matches: 4.

V gene TRBV7-9 combines with J gene TRBJ2-4, with D tentatively TRBD1 (6 bases). Germline V gives CDR1 SEHNR, CDR2 FQNEAQ (reference sequence). The length of the CDR3 is 14 residues. With 5 bases removed from V and 6 bases from J, the gap between germline ends came to 14 bases. CDR3 sequence: CASSPRTRGNIQYF. The CDR3 DNA sequence: TGTGCCAGCAGCCCGCGGACCAGGGGAAACATTCAGTACTTC.

This rearrangement joins TRBV30 to TRBJ2-2; unclear D gene. Trimming cost V 5 bases and J 2 bases, with 3 bases left between them. This CDR3 region has 11 residues. The germline V gene has CDR1 GTSNPN and CDR2 SVGIG (reference sequence). The CDR3, as DNA: TGTGCCTGGGCAAACACCGGGGAGCTGTTTTTT. This gives the protein CAWANTGELFF.

The chain couples TRBV10-3 to TRBJ1-1; no clear D gene. The V gene lost 2 bases and the J gene lost 0 bases, with 7 bases spanning the gap. Germline V gene lookup returns CDR1 ENHRY and CDR2 SYGVKD. The CDR3 extends over 14 amino acids. The CDR3 nucleotides read TGTGCCATCAGTGAGACCAGAATGAACACTGAAGCTTTCTTT. It codes for CAISETRMNTEAFF.

This clonotype was counted many times. The rearrangement links TRBV20-1 to TRBJ1-2; tentatively, D is TRBD1 (5 bases). The V end was cut by 0 bases, the J end by 4 bases, with 12 bases between. Germline V gene data show CDR1 as DFQATT and CDR2 as SNEGSKA (reference sequence). This CDR3 has 14 residues. CDR3 protein: CSARDQGEGYGYTF. Here the CDR3 DNA reads TGCAGTGCTAGAGATCAGGGAGAGGGCTATGGCTACACCTTC.

The rearrangement uses TRBV12-3 or TRBV12-4 and TRBJ1-3; 7 bases match TRBD1. This CDR3 is built from 14 residues. V trimming: 7 bases; J trimming: 0 bases; junction bases outside the gene matches: 3. The CDR3 here is CASKRDSSGNTIYF. The CDR3 coding sequence is TGTGCCAGCAAGCGGGACAGCTCTGGAAACACCATATATTTT.

The chain links TRBV29-1 to TRBJ1-2; D is ambiguous. CDR1 SQVTM and CDR2 ANQGSEA come from the germline V gene. Trimming stripped 4 bases from V and 4 bases from J, with 7 bases between. The CDR3 extends over 11 amino acids. CDR3 protein: CSVGWGYGYTF. The CDR3 region has the DNA TGCAGCGTTGGGTGGGGCTATGGCTACACCTTC. The full variable domain, rest sourced from reference TRBV29-1 and TRBJ1-2, is SAVISQKPSRDICQRGTSLTIQCQVDSQVTMMFWYRQQPGQSLTLIATANQGSEATYESGFVIDKFPISRPNLTFSTLTVSNMSPEDSSIYLCSVGWGYGYTFGSGTRLTVV.

This clonotype was seen only a few times. The rearrangement links TRBV12-3 or TRBV12-4 to TRBJ1-1, with D hard to call. CDR3 length: 12 residues. V was shortened by 9 bases and J by 3 bases, with 11 bases between the two germline ends. The CDR3 loop reads CASKGGYTEAFF. In nucleotides, the CDR3 is TGTGCCAGTAAGGGCGGGTACACTGAAGCTTTCTTT.

This clonotype turned up a few times. This chain joins TRBV28 and TRBJ2-4; no firm D call. CDR1 is MDHEN, CDR2 SYDVKM, per germline. The CDR3 sequence is 15 residues long. Trimming pared 6 bases from V and 6 bases from J, leaving 18 bases between. The CDR3 nucleotides are TGTGCCAGCAGAGACGCCGGGCAAACCGGAAACATTCAGTACTTC. Protein sequence: CASRDAGQTGNIQYF. The full variable domain, in which reference TRBV28 and TRBJ2-4 provide the parts outside the CDR3, is DVKVTQSSRYLVKRTGEKVFLECVQDMDHENMFWYRQDPGLGLRLIYFSYDVKMKEKGDIPEGYSVSREKKERFSLILESASTNQTSMYLCASRDAGQTGNIQYFGAGTRLSVL.

This clonotype was counted at least ten times. V is TRBV28 and J is TRBJ1-2, with D possibly being TRBD1 (5 bases). The CDR3 is 14 amino acids. Germline V gene sequence: CDR1 MDHEN, CDR2 SYDVKM. Between the trimmed V and J ends, which lost 8 bases and 2 bases, there was a span of 15 bases. This CDR3 reads CASLSRQSNYGYTF. The CDR3 DNA reads as TGTGCCAGCCTCTCTAGACAGTCGAACTATGGCTACACCTTC.

The J gene is TRBJ1-2, the V gene TRBV19; 7 nucleotides agree with TRBD1. Germline V gene sequence: CDR1 LNHDA, CDR2 SQIVND (reference sequence). The CDR3 is made up of 15 amino acids. V lost 3 bases to trimming and J lost 1 base; unmatched junction nucleotides: 5. The CDR3 is CASSMWTGDNYGYTF. As DNA, the CDR3 is TGTGCCAGTAGTATGTGGACAGGAGATAACTATGGCTACACCTTC.

This clonotype was detected a few times. The chain employs TRBV12-3 or TRBV12-4 and TRBJ1-5, with 8 nucleotides matching TRBD1. The CDR3 consists of 17 residues. With V trimmed by 8 bases and J by 1 base, 13 bases remained unmatched. The CDR3 sequence is CASLRGQGAGSNQPQHF. CDR3 coding DNA: TGTGCCAGCCTACGAGGGCAGGGGGCCGGAAGCAATCAGCCCCAGCATTTT.

This clonotype was seen a few times. V usage is TRBV19 and J usage is TRBJ1-1; tentatively, D is TRBD1 (5 bases). Germline V gene lookup returns CDR1 LNHDA and CDR2 SQIVND (reference sequence). V was clipped by 0 bases and J by 7 bases, with 12 bases between them. The CDR3 spans 14 residues. The CDR3 DNA follows: TGTGCCAGTAGTATAGATGTGGAAGGGGTTGAAGCTTTCTTT. Protein product: CASSIDVEGVEAFF. The entire variable domain, with the rest obtained from reference TRBV19 and TRBJ1-1, is as follows: DGGITQSPKYLFRKEGQNVTLSCEQNLNHDAMYWYRQDPGQGLRLIYYSQIVNDFQKGDIAEGYSVSREKKESFPLTVTSAQKNPTAFYLCASSIDVEGVEAFFGQGTRLTVV.

This clonotype was seen only a few times. V gene TRBV20-1 combines with J gene TRBJ2-2; D gene uncertain. The V gene's germline CDR1 is DFQATT and CDR2 SNEGSKA (reference sequence). V dropped 0 bases and J dropped 0 bases, with 11 bases sitting between them. CDR3 length: 16 residues. The CDR3, as DNA: TGCAGTGCTAGAGATTTCGAGACAACGAACACCGGGGAGCTGTTTTTT. Translating it yields CSARDFETTNTGELFF.

CDR3 amino acids: CASTYNRDGYTF. The CDR3 DNA is TGTGCCAGCACCTACAACAGGGATGGCTACACCTTC. The chain joins TRBV6-1 to TRBJ1-2, with D perhaps matching TRBD1 (6 bases). Trimming cost V 7 bases and J 6 bases, with 12 bases left between them. From germline, CDR1 is MNHNS and CDR2 SASEGT. The CDR3 has 12 amino acids.

The rearrangement links TRBV6-2 or TRBV6-3 to TRBJ2-5; 10 bases align to TRBD2. Germline CDR1 is MNHEY and CDR2 is SVGEGT. V gave up 6 bases and J gave up 0 bases; unmatched junction bases: 4. The CDR3 is made up of 15 amino acids. The CDR3 DNA follows: TGTGCCAGCAGGCGTAGCGGGAGGAACCAAGAGACCCAGTACTTC. This codes for CASRRSGRNQETQYF.

The chain uses TRBV13 and TRBJ2-5, with D perhaps matching TRBD1 (6 bases). This CDR3 spans 15 amino acids. Germline V gene sequence: CDR1 PRHDT, CDR2 FYEKMQ (reference sequence). V lost 0 bases, J lost 1 base, and 9 bases lay in between. CDR3 sequence (DNA): TGTGCCAGCAGCTTAGGACAGGGCTTCCAAGAGACCCAGTACTTC. As protein: CASSLGQGFQETQYF.

V gene TRBV3-1 combines with J gene TRBJ2-5; 9 nucleotides line up with TRBD2. Germline V gene lookup returns CDR1 LGHDT and CDR2 YNNKEL (reference sequence). The trim removed 2 bases at V and 9 bases at J, leaving 13 bases unmatched. CDR3 size: 16 residues. The DNA for the CDR3 is TGTGCCAGCAGCCAACGGGCGGGAGGGCCTCTAATGGCCCAGTACTTC. Translated: CASSQRAGGPLMAQYF.

The V gene is TRBV20-1, the J gene TRBJ1-1, with TRBD1 as a possible D gene (6 bases). Germline CDR1 DFQATT, CDR2 SNEGSKA (reference sequence). The length of the CDR3 is 15 residues. The V gene lost 2 bases and the J gene lost 2 bases, with 15 bases spanning the gap. CDR3 sequence reads: CSARKQGGHNTEAFF. The DNA of the CDR3 is TGCAGTGCTAGAAAACAGGGCGGGCACAACACTGAAGCTTTCTTT.